These 25 T cell receptor beta chains were sequenced from one sample in a study of T cell responses to AZD1222 COVID-19 vaccine. Assay used: immunoSEQ multiplex PCR; TCRdb lists only in-frame clones, some missing. The data show roughly 110,000 clones, approximately 90% seen once. This material consisted of peripheral blood, taken 28 days after the second AZD1222 dose. Receptors were obtained from an adult who received the AZD1222 COVID-19 vaccine.

The chain links TRBV10-1 to TRBJ2-2; D may match TRBD1 or TRBD2 (6 bases each). Deletions cut 7 bases from V and 1 base from J, with 10 bases between. The CDR3 loop spans 14 amino acids. Germline V gene lookup returns CDR1 WNHNN and CDR2 SYGVQD (reference sequence). The CDR3 DNA reads as TGCGCCAGCAAGGAGGGGGGGAACACCGGGGAGCTGTTTTTT. As protein: CASKEGGNTGELFF.

Only one count was recorded for this clone. The chain links TRBV29-1 to TRBJ2-7, with D maybe TRBD2 (5 bases). Between the trimmed V and J ends, which lost 4 bases and 1 base, there was a span of 14 bases. The CDR3 extends over 14 amino acids. CDR1 is SQVTM, CDR2 ANQGSEA, per germline. CDR3 sequence (DNA): TGCAGCGTTGTAGTTCACGAGGGTTCCTACGAGCAGTACTTC. Protein: CSVVVHEGSYEQYF.

The CDR3, as DNA: TGTGCCAGCACGCGCCAGGGGAACTATGGCTACACCTTC. Amino acids: CASTRQGNYGYTF. This chain joins TRBV12-3 or TRBV12-4 and TRBJ1-2, with D maybe TRBD1 (6 bases). The CDR3 loop spans 13 amino acids. V gave up 7 bases and J gave up 2 bases, with 11 bases separating them.

This clone was seen a few times. The V gene is TRBV7-9, the J gene TRBJ1-5; D gene ambiguous. The V end lost 2 bases, the J end lost 5 bases, and 7 bases lay between the germline ends. The CDR3 is made up of 13 amino acids. Germline CDR1 reads SEHNR; CDR2 reads FQNEAQ (reference sequence). CDR3 sequence (DNA): TGTGCCAGCAGCTTACAGTCCGATCAGCCCCAGCATTTT. Encoded protein: CASSLQSDQPQHF.

V usage is TRBV6-5 and J usage is TRBJ2-7; D may be TRBD1 (6 bases). CDR1 and CDR2 from the germline V gene are MNHEY and SVGAGI. The CDR3 totals 13 residues. Trimming removed 7 bases from V and 1 base from J, with 11 bases in between. CDR3 loop: CASNSGQSYEQYF. The CDR3, as DNA: TGTGCCAGCAATTCTGGACAGTCCTACGAGCAGTACTTC.

Regarding this clone: A junction boundary mismatches the germline segment, possibly from a read error. The chain combines TRBV19 with TRBJ1-1; D perhaps matches TRBD1 (6 bases). The CDR3 spans 13 residues. Germline V gene lookup returns CDR1 LNHDA and CDR2 SQIVND (reference sequence). The CDR3 spells CASQWQGNSEAFF. The CDR3 DNA reads as TGTGCCAGCCAGTGGCAGGGGAACTCTGAAGCTTTCTTT.

Written as DNA, the CDR3 is TGTGCCAGCACCGTTCCGTTTCAAGAGACCCAGTACTTC. As protein: CASTVPFQETQYF. This chain links TRBV2 with TRBJ2-5; D uncertain. The V gene lost 7 bases and the J gene lost 2 bases, with 11 bases spanning the gap. Germline V gene lookup returns CDR1 SNHLY and CDR2 FYNNEI. The CDR3 sequence is 13 residues long.

This sequence joins TRBV19 and TRBJ1-5; D is undetermined. Germline-derived CDR1 and CDR2 are LNHDA and SQIVND (reference sequence). V was clipped by 10 bases and J by 1 base, with 11 bases between them. This CDR3 comprises 13 residues. As DNA, the CDR3 is TGTGCCACCAACCGAGGAAGCAATCAGCCCCAGCATTTT. It translates to CATNRGSNQPQHF.

The chain couples TRBV28 to TRBJ1-4; no reliable D call. Deletions cut 7 bases from V and 4 bases from J, with 13 bases between. Germline V CDR1 and CDR2: MDHEN, SYDVKM. The CDR3 has 14 amino acids. CDR3 nucleotide sequence: TGTGCCAGCATACCGTCACAGATTAATGAAAAACTGTTTTTT. Protein: CASIPSQINEKLFF.

This clone was seen a few times. The V gene is TRBV6-5, the J gene TRBJ1-5; perhaps TRBD1 as D (5 bases). Germline V gene sequence: CDR1 MNHEY, CDR2 SVGAGI. The ends were cut back, 6 bases at V and 3 bases at J, with 9 bases in the middle. This CDR3 is 13 amino acids long. The CDR3 region is CASRQVNNQPQHF. CDR3 nucleotides: TGTGCCAGCAGACAGGTGAACAATCAGCCCCAGCATTTT.

The genes are TRBV4-2 and TRBJ2-5; 7 bases line up with TRBD1. This CDR3 contains 15 residues. Germline CDR1 is LGHNA and CDR2 is YNFKEQ. V lost 3 bases and J lost 2; bases outside the gene matches: 6. CDR3 residues: CASSQAGTVQETQYF. The CDR3 DNA reads TGTGCCAGCAGCCAGGCCGGGACAGTTCAAGAGACCCAGTACTTC.

The rearrangement joins TRBV5-6 to TRBJ1-2; no clear D gene. CDR3 length: 13 amino acids. The germline CDR1 and CDR2 sequences are SGHDT and YYEEEE. With 0 bases removed from V and 2 bases from J, the gap between germline ends came to 5 bases. The CDR3 is CASSLVENYGYTF. The CDR3 nucleotides are TGTGCCAGCAGCTTGGTTGAAAACTATGGCTACACCTTC.

The chain uses TRBV24-1 and TRBJ2-5; 7 positions agree with TRBD1. This CDR3 has 15 residues. Germline lookup yields CDR1 KGHDR and CDR2 SFDVKD. J lost 1 base, V lost 1 base, and 2 bases had no gene match. This CDR3 reads CATSDFTGVQETQYF. The CDR3 bases are TGTGCCACCAGTGATTTTACAGGGGTCCAAGAGACCCAGTACTTC.

This chain uses TRBV19 with TRBJ2-7; D might be TRBD2 (6 bases). The germline CDR1 and CDR2 sequences are LNHDA and SQIVND (reference sequence). The CDR3 runs to 13 residues. Trimming stripped 4 bases from V and 3 bases from J, with 10 bases between. The CDR3 DNA sequence: TGTGCCAGTAGTACTTTCGGGGGCTACGAGCAGTACTTC. Translating gives CASSTFGGYEQYF.

This chain uses TRBV19 with TRBJ1-2; D remains ambiguous. V gave up 3 bases and J gave up 3 bases, with 8 bases separating them. Germline assignment: CDR1 LNHDA and CDR2 SQIVND (reference sequence). This CDR3 is 13 amino acids long. The CDR3 here is CASSIIEDYGYTF. For the CDR3, the DNA is TGTGCCAGTAGTATTATCGAGGACTATGGCTACACCTTC.

The chain uses TRBV10-1 and TRBJ1-1; D is undetermined. Looked up from germline, CDR1 is WNHNN and CDR2 is SYGVQD (reference sequence). V lost 7 bases to trimming and J lost 7 bases, with 16 bases between them. The CDR3 length is 13 residues. The CDR3: CASTGEHKGEAFF. The CDR3, as DNA: TGCGCCAGCACCGGAGAGCATAAAGGTGAAGCTTTCTTT.

The chain recombines TRBV9 with TRBJ2-5; TRBD2 agrees at 8 bases. From germline, CDR1 is SGDLS and CDR2 YYNGEE. Trimming removed 0 bases from V and 0 bases from J; junction bases left unmatched: 4. This CDR3 is built from 16 residues. The CDR3 is CASSVGIAGYQETQYF. Here the CDR3 DNA reads TGTGCCAGCAGCGTAGGTATAGCGGGGTACCAAGAGACCCAGTACTTC.

A remark on this clone: The junction departs from the called germline gene at one end, perhaps through a read error. DNA of the CDR3: TGTGCCTGCAGGGGGGCCGGAAACACCATATATTTT. As protein: CACRGAGNTIYF. V and J are TRBV6-5 and TRBJ1-3, with 7 bases matching TRBD1. CDR1 is MNHEY and CDR2 is SVGAGI in the germline V gene. The CDR3 spans 12 residues.

This clone was seen just once. The chain's CDR3 is CASSPPGQGGNTIYF. For the CDR3, the DNA is TGTGCCAGCTCACCACCGGGACAGGGTGGAAACACCATATATTTT. The V and J genes are TRBV18 and TRBJ1-3, with TRBD1 matching over 9 bases. The CDR3 loop spans 15 amino acids. Germline V gene data show CDR1 as KGHSH and CDR2 as LQKENI. Trimming at V came to 0 bases and at J to 3 bases, leaving 0 bases not matched to a gene.

V usage is TRBV3-1 (or the pseudogene TRBV3-2) and J usage is TRBJ2-2; possibly TRBD2 for D (5 bases). This CDR3 has 13 amino acids. Trimming left V 2 bases short and J 6 bases short, with 7 bases between. Per the germline V gene, CDR1 is LGHDT and CDR2 is YNNKEL (reference sequence). The CDR3, as DNA: TGTGCCAGCAGCCAAATAGCGTCCGGGGAGCTGTTTTTT. Its translation is CASSQIASGELFF.

The chain carries TRBV2 and TRBJ2-7; TRBD2 matches at 9 bases. Germline CDR1 is SNHLY and CDR2 is FYNNEI. The CDR3 spans 14 residues. V gave up 7 bases and J gave up 7 bases; unmatched junction bases: 11. CDR3 region: CASKESGGFWEQYF. The CDR3 DNA reads TGTGCCAGCAAGGAGAGCGGGGGGTTTTGGGAGCAGTACTTC.

The CDR3 is CASSLNRWQPQHF. In DNA, the CDR3 is TGTGCCAGCAGTTTGAACCGGTGGCAGCCCCAGCATTTT. The J gene is TRBJ1-5, the V gene TRBV12-3 or TRBV12-4; no clear D gene. Trimming removed 3 bases at V and 7 bases at J, with 10 bases between. The CDR3 covers 13 residues.

The chain employs TRBV7-9 and TRBJ1-6; D uncertain. Trimming cost V 3 bases and J 10 bases, with 7 bases left between them. The germline CDR1 and CDR2 sequences are SEHNR and FQNEAQ (reference sequence). There are 12 residues in the CDR3. CDR3 region: CASSFPRSPLHF. The CDR3, as DNA: TGTGCCAGCAGCTTCCCCCGCTCACCCCTCCACTTT.

On this clone itself: The conserved phenylalanine or tryptophan normally closing the CDR3 is absent here, so this likely arose from a read error. The limits of the CDR3 on the DNA are not certain, so only TCRdb's listed CDR3 is given. The CDR3 here is CATSEPDYWGC. The rearrangement uses TRBV24-1 and TRBJ1-1. Germline V gene data show CDR1 as KGHDR and CDR2 as SFDVKD. The CDR3 totals 11 residues, both ends included.

As DNA, the CDR3 is TGTGCCAGCAGCTCCCAGGGCGGGGGGCCCACAGATACGCAGTATTTT. Translated: CASSSQGGGPTDTQYF. The genes are TRBV7-6 and TRBJ2-3, with 8 bases identical to TRBD2. This CDR3 region has 16 residues. Germline-derived CDR1 and CDR2 are SGHVS and FNYEAQ. The V segment lost 4 bases and the J segment 2 bases; nucleotides outside the gene matches: 8.